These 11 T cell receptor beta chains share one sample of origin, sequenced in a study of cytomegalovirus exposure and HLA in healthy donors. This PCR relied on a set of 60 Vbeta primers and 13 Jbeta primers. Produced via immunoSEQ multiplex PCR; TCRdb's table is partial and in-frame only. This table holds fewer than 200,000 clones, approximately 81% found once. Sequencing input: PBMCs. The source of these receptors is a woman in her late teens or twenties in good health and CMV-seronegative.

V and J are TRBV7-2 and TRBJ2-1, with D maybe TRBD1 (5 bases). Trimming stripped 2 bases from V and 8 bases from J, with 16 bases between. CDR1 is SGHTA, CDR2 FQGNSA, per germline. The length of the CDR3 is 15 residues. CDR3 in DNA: TGTGCCAGCAGCTTATTTGCAGGGCCGTGGGATGAGCAGTTCTTC. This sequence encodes CASSLFAGPWDEQFF.

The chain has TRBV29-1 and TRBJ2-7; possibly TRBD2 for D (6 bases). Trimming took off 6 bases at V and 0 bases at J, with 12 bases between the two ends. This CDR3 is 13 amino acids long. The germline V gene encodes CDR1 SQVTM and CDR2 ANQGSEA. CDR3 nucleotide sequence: TGCAGCGTGATGGGGGGATACTCCTACGAGCAGTACTTC. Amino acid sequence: CSVMGGYSYEQYF.

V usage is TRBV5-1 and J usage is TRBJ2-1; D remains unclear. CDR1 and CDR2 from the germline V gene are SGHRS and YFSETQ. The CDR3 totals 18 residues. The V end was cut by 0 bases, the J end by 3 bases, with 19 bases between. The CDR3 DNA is TGCGCCAGCAGCTTGGAGTTACGGCCAGGTCCGATCTACAATGAGCAGTTCTTC. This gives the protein CASSLELRPGPIYNEQFF. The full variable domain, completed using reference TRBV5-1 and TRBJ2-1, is KAGVTQTPRYLIKTRGQQVTLSCSPISGHRSVSWYQQTPGQGLQFLFEYFSETQRNKGNFPGRFSGRQFSNSRSEMNVSTLELGDSALYLCASSLELRPGPIYNEQFFGPGTRLTVL.

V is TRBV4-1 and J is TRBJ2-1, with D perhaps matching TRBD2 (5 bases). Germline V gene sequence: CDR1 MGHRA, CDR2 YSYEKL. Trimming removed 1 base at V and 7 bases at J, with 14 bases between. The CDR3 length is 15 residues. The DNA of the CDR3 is TGCGCCAGCAGCCAAGGAAGTCTAGCACGGAATGAGCAGTTCTTC. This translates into CASSQGSLARNEQFF.

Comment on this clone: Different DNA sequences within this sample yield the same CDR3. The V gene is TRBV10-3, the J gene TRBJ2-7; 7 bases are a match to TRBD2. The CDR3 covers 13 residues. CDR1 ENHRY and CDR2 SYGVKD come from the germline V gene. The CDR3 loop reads CAVGREIGNEQYF. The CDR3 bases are TGTGCTGTTGGGCGGGAGATAGGGAACGAGCAGTACTTC.

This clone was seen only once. The CDR3, as DNA: TGTGCCAGTAACGCGGGCCTTACCTACGAGCAGTACTTC. Encoded protein: CASNAGLTYEQYF. The chain has TRBV19 and TRBJ2-7; a weak D match, TRBD2 (5 bases). The CDR3 is 13 amino acids. Trimming cost V 7 bases and J 2 bases, with 12 bases left between them. Germline CDR1 LNHDA, CDR2 SQIVND (reference sequence).

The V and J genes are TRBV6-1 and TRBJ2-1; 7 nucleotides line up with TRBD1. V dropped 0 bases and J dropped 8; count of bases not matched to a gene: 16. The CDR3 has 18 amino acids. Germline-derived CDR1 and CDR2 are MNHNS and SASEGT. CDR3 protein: CASSEAWGKKQGWDEQFF. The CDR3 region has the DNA TGTGCCAGCAGTGAAGCATGGGGGAAAAAACAGGGGTGGGATGAGCAGTTCTTC.

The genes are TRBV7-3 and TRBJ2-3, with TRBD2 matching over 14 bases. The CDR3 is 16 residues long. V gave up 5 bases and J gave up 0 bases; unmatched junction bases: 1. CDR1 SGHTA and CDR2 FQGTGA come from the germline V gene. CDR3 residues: CASSRLAGGSTDTQYF. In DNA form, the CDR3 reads TGTGCCAGCAGCAGACTAGCGGGAGGGAGCACAGATACGCAGTATTTT.

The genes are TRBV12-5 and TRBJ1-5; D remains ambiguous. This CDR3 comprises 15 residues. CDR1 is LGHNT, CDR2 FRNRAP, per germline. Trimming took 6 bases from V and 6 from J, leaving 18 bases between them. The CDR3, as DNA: TGTGCTAGTGGAGACGACGGACTAAGAGTTCAGCCCCAGCATTTT. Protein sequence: CASGDDGLRVQPQHF. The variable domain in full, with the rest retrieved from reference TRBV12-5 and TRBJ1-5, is DARVTQTPRHKVTEMGQEVTMRCQPILGHNTVFWYRQTMMQGLELLAYFRNRAPLDDSGMPKDRFSAEMPDATLATLKIQPSEPRDSAVYFCASGDDGLRVQPQHFGDGTRLSIL.

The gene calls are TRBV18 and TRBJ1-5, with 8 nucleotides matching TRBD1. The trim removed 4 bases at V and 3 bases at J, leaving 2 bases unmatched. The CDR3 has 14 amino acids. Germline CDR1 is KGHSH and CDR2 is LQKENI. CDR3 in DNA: TGTGCCAGCTCACTGGACAGGGTCAATCAGCCCCAGCATTTT. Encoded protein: CASSLDRVNQPQHF.

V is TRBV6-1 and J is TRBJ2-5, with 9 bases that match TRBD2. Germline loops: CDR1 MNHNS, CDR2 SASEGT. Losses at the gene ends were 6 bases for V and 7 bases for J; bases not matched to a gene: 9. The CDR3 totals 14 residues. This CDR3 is CASRGTSSRGTQYF. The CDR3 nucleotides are TGTGCCAGCAGAGGGACTAGCTCCAGAGGGACCCAGTACTTC.